This TCR beta chain emerged from a study of tumor and adjacent non-tumor tissue in lung cancer listed by TCRdb under 2018. The study in broad terms: Of the cohort, 12 patients had adenocarcinoma, 2 had squamous cell carcinoma and 1 had small cell lung cancer. The roughly 15 enrolled patients, of whom some 10 were men and 5 were women, were aged roughly 31 to 85 years and were diagnosed with TNM stage I to III disease. A total of roughly 130,000,000 productive TCRbeta reads were generated by sequencing, corresponding to an average of roughly 4 million reads per sample. Using bulk TCRbeta repertoires from 15 lung cancer patients, the study set lung tumor tissue side by side with matched distant non-tumor lung tissue. TCRbeta CDR3 sequencing was performed on 25 to 35 paired specimens, with one tumor sample and one normal lung sample collected per patient. General study outcomes and caveats: Because peripheral blood was not sequenced, the blood TCRbeta repertoires of the lung cancer patients in the study went unexamined. TCR diversity (inverse Simpson) was significantly higher in tumor than in normal lung tissue (about 400 vs 180, P = 0.0075, Mann-Whitney U test). The cohort had only 15 or so patients, and the authors noted that larger samples and more detailed clinical data are needed. The top 100 clones made up a significantly larger cumulative share of the repertoire in normal lung than in tumor tissue. Neither the sequencing platform nor unique molecular identifiers are named or mentioned anywhere in the methods. Significantly higher TCR diversity was found in younger patients, and higher tumor TCR diversity was associated with shorter overall and disease-free survival.

The method behind the library was multiplex PCR. The run used an Illumina HiSeq 2500. TCRbeta libraries were built by three rounds of nested PCR using primers (Table S4), following protocols modified from ARM-PCR. Before sequencing, PCR products of 200-500 bp were cut from the gel and purified using the QIAquick gel extraction kit. In the source study's methods: Reads were cleaned using Trimmomatic, were merged into complete CDR3 sequences using FLASH, and were assigned to V(D)J germline segments using MiTCR. VDJtools was used to compute clonal diversity as the inverse Simpson's index. A read counted as productive if the sequence was in-frame and lacked a premature stop codon. TCRdb redid the processing of the public reads, applying fastp at Q25 and MiXCR, and retained in-frame beta chains. Duplicate CDR3 protein sequences are folded into a single record with the most common DNA and genes. The V and J calls, along with clone size, are taken from TCRdb and not from the paper's own processing. For this sample there are over 110,000 distinct CDR3 sequences; around 60% appear just once. The ten biggest clones cover 15% to 20% of the sample.

As encoded in the germline V gene, CDR1 is MNHNS while CDR2 is SASEGT. The CDR3 goes from the cysteine to the phenylalanine over 13 residues. The CDR3 DNA has 39 bases and is translated from base 1. This clonotype is a singleton in its sample. The antigen it recognizes is unknown. A junction end diverges from the germline sequence, so it may reflect a read error. RNA was isolated from bulk, unsorted tissue, and RNA quality was assessed with a NanoDrop ND-1000 and an Agilent 2100. Donors were newly diagnosed lung cancer patients admitted for thoracic surgery in China between August and November 2014, without prior chemotherapy. Patients with previous radiotherapy or chemotherapy, or with another concurrent cancer, were excluded from the study. Surgical tissue pieces of about 1-2.1 cm3 were preserved in RNAlater solution and were kept at -80 degrees C until use.

Sample: lung tumor tissue. Recombination joined TRBV6-1 with TRBJ1-5, with the identity of the D gene unclear. This TCR was sampled from a man aged 55 to 69 with small cell lung cancer. For the CDR3, the sequence is CTSSYLGNQPQHF. Here is the DNA: TGTACCAGCAGTTATCTCGGCAATCAGCCCCAGCATTTT.